This T cell receptor (beta chain) was identified during a study of T cell responses to AZD1222 COVID-19 vaccine. About this clone: Its antigen is unidentified.

The method was immunoSEQ multiplex PCR; TCRdb's version includes in-frame clones alone and lacks a portion of them. The sample shows some 180,000 clones, roughly 92% of them seen only once. Study-level results: Among the donors, most were white British and more were female, and clonal diversity was possibly underestimated. Spike-specific TCR breadth rose after two AZD1222 doses, and depth rose as well. Of spike-specific TCRs, nearly half reportedly target regions left unmutated in variants. Among those given AZD1222, only six were seropositive at baseline.

The CDR3 sequence is 14 residues long. Trimming took off 7 bases at V and 7 bases at J, with 17 bases between the two ends. Germline V gives CDR1 SGHTA, CDR2 FQGNSA. Source: peripheral blood, taken 28 days after the second dose of the MenACWY control vaccine. The chain recombines TRBV7-2 with TRBJ1-5; tentatively, D is TRBD1 (5 bases). The clonotype comes from an adult who received the MenACWY meningococcal vaccine as a control. Here the CDR3 DNA reads TGTGCCAGCACCCTCTCCGGGGGTTCCCAGCCCCAGCATTTT. It codes for CASTLSGGSQPQHF.